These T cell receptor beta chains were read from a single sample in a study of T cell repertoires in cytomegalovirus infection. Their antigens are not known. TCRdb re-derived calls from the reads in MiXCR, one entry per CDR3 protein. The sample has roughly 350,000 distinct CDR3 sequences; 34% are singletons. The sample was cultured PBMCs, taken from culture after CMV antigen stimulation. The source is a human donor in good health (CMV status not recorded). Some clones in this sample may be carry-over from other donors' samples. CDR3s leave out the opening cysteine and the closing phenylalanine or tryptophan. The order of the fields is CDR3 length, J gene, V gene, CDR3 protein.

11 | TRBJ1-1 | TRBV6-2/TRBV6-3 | ASSYSRHTEAF
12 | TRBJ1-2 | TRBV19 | ASSIGQGARGYT
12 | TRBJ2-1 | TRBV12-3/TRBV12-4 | ASSRTGRYNEQF
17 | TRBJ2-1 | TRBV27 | ASSLTSGLAGGNYNEQF
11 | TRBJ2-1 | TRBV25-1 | ATTGTSNNEQF
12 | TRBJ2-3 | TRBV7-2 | ASSPQGFTDTQY
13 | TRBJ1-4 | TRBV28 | ASSFGFRVKEKLF
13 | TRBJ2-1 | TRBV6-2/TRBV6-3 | ASSYSGGRTDEQF
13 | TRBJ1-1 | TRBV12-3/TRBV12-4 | ASSTRTGVNTEAF
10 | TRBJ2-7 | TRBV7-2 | ASSFGQHEQY